Here is one T cell receptor beta chain with its context. The entry originates in a study of T cell changes during pregnancy in multiple sclerosis. TCRdb keeps only in-frame clones here, not all; method: immunoSEQ multiplex PCR. The sample lists around 21,000 clones, approximately 90% seen once, with approximately 6.9% in the top ten. This CDR3 region has 16 residues. The V gene end was trimmed by 4 bases and the J gene end by 12 bases; junction bases not matched to a gene: 18. The V gene's germline CDR1 is SGHTS and CDR2 YDEGEE. The starting material was CD8+ T cells from peripheral blood mononuclear cells, obtained in the first trimester of pregnancy. The TCR originated in a female donor with multiple sclerosis, enrolled in a pregnancy study. The V gene is TRBV5-8, the J gene TRBJ2-1; 8 bases fit TRBD2. CDR3 amino acids: CASSPSGSGSFVTQFF. The CDR3, as DNA: TGTGCCAGCAGCCCAAGCGGGAGTGGTTCTTTCGTGACGCAGTTCTTC.